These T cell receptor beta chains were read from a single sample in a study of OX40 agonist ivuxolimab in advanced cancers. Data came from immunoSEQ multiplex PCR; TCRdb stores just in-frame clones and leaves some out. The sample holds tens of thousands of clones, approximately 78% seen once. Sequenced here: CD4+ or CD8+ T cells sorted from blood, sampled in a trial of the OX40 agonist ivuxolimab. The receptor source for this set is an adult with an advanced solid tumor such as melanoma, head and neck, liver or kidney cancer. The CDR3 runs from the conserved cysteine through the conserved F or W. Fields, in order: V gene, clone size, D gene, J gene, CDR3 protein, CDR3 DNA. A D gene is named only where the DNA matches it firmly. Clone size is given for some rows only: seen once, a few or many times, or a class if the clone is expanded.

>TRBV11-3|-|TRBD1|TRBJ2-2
CASSLAWPGQGKSGELFF
TGTGCCAGCAGCTTAGCGTGGCCGGGACAGGGGAAGTCCGGGGAGCTGTTTTTT
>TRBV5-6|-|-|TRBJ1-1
CASNAWVNTEAFF
TGTGCCAGCAACGCTTGGGTGAACACTGAAGCTTTCTTT
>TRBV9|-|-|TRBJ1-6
CASSVGVSPLHF
TGTGCCAGCAGCGTAGGGGTTTCACCCCTCCACTTT
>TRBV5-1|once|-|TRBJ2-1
CASSLEGRRDNEQFF
TGCGCCAGCAGCTTGGAGGGGAGGAGGGACAATGAGCAGTTCTTC
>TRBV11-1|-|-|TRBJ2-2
CASSSVEETGELFF
TGTGCCAGCAGCTCCGTCGAGGAGACCGGGGAGCTGTTTTTT
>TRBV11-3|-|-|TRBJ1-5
CASSPGGGQPQHF
TGTGCCAGCAGCCCCGGGGGTGGTCAGCCCCAGCATTTT
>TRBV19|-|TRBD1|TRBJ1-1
CASSEGQSVTPLAFF
TGTGCCAGTAGCGAGGGACAGTCTGTGACCCCCTTAGCTTTCTTT
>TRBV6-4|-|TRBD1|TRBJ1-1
CASSRTGLTEAFF
TGTGCCAGCAGTCGGACAGGGCTGACTGAAGCTTTCTTT
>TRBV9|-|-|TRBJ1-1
CASSKGGFNTEAFF
TGTGCCAGCAGTAAAGGCGGCTTCAACACTGAAGCTTTCTTT
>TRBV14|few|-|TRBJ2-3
CASSQGLGQYF
TGTGCCAGCAGCCAAGGGCTAGGGCAGTATTTT
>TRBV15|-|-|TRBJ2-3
CATSRDQPRRSGDTDTQYF
TGTGCCACCAGCAGAGATCAACCAAGGAGGTCGGGGGACACAGATACGCAGTATTTT
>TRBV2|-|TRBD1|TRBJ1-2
CASSEAGQGIYGYTF
TGTGCCAGCAGTGAAGCAGGACAGGGTATTTATGGCTACACCTTC
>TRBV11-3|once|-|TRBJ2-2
CASGGRRTGELFF
TGTGCCAGCGGGGGCAGGAGAACCGGGGAGCTGTTTTTT
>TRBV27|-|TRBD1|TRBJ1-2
CASRIQGAGGYTF
TGTGCCAGCAGAATACAGGGGGCGGGTGGCTACACCTTC
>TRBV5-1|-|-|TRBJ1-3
CASSFTLSGNTIYF
TGCGCCAGCAGCTTCACCCTCTCTGGAAACACCATATATTTT
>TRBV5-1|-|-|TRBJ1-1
CASSLDRPMNTEAFF
TGCGCCAGCAGCTTGGACAGGCCCATGAACACTGAAGCTTTCTTT
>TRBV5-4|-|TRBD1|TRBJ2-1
CASSRPGQIESEQFF
TGTGCCAGCAGCCGACCGGGACAGATTGAAAGTGAGCAGTTCTTC
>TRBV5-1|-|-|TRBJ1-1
CASSLAQGRNTEAFF
TGCGCCAGCAGCTTGGCGCAGGGGAGGAACACTGAAGCTTTCTTT
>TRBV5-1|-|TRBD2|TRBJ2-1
CASSLAGGIFSSYNEQFF
TGCGCCAGCAGTCTAGCGGGGGGTATATTCTCATCCTACAATGAGCAGTTCTTC
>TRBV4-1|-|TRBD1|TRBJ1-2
CASSPDRVNGYTF
TGCGCCAGCAGCCCGGACAGGGTAAATGGCTACACCTTC